Detailed here is one T cell receptor beta chain. The data originate from a study of blood T cell repertoires in COVID-19. The V gene's germline CDR1 is SGHRS and CDR2 YFSETQ. The CDR3 contains 17 residues. With V trimmed by 4 bases and J by 9 bases, 14 bases remained unmatched. Per the original methods: Estimated nucleated cell counts came from reference gene primer amplification. TCRdb's copy holds only in-frame clones and misses some; the assay was immunoSEQ multiplex PCR. That table is the source of V, J and clone size, and D and trimming were worked out from the DNA. Of about 74,000 clones listed, about 91% are singletons.

The chain joins TRBV5-1 to TRBJ1-6; 9 nucleotides align to TRBD1. The TCR comes from an elderly woman with active or convalescent COVID-19. Material: peripheral blood. CDR3 DNA sequence: TGCGCCAGCAGCCCGGGCCCCGAGACAGGGGGGAGTTCACCCCTCCACTTT. This gives the protein CASSPGPETGGSSPLHF.